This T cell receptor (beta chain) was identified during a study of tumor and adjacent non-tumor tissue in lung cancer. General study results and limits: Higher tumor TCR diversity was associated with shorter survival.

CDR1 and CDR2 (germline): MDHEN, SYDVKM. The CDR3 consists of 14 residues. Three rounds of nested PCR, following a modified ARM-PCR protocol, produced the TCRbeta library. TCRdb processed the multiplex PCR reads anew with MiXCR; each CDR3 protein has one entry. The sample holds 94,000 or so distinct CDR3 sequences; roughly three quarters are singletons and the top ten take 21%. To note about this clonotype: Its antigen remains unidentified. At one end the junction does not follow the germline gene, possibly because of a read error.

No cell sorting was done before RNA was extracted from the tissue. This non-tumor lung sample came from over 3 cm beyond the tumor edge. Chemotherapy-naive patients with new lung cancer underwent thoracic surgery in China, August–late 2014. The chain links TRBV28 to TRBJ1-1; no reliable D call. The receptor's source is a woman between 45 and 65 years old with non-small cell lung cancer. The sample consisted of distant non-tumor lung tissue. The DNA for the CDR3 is TGTGCCAGCAGTTTAAGACCGTTGAACACTGATGCTTTCTTT. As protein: CASSLRPLNTDAFF.